Each of the 16 T cell receptor beta chains below was sequenced from the same sample in a study of early T cells in non-severe SARS-CoV-2 infection. TCRdb called the 5' RACE reads again in MiXCR, with one record for every CDR3 protein. Found here are over 60,000 distinct CDR3 sequences, about an eighth of them singletons; the top ten hold about 4%. Sequencing input: whole blood. Source of these receptors: an adult who was a healthcare worker with PCR-confirmed SARS-CoV-2 infection or an uninfected control (not recorded which).

V usage is TRBV6-2 or TRBV6-3 and J usage is TRBJ2-7; D is possibly TRBD1 (5 bases). CDR1 is MNHEY, CDR2 SVGEGT, per germline. The CDR3 runs 16 residues. V was clipped by 3 bases and J by 3 bases, with 18 bases between them. In DNA form, the CDR3 reads TGTGCCAGCAGTTATAATACCAGACAGAGGAACTACGAGCAGTACTTC. It yields the protein CASSYNTRQRNYEQYF.

The chain employs TRBV7-9 and TRBJ2-5, with D unclear. The germline V and J ends were trimmed by 5 bases and 5 bases, with 6 bases remaining between them. Germline values: CDR1 SEHNR, CDR2 FQNEAQ (reference sequence). The CDR3 loop spans 11 amino acids. The CDR3 protein is CASSTAETQYF. The CDR3 coding sequence is TGTGCCAGCAGCACCGCTGAGACCCAGTACTTC.

The chain has TRBV11-2 and TRBJ2-2, with D tentatively TRBD2 (6 bases). Per the germline V gene, CDR1 is SGHAT and CDR2 is FQNNGV. V was clipped by 4 bases and J by 0 bases, with 9 bases between them. The length of the CDR3 is 15 residues. In DNA form, the CDR3 reads TGTGCCAGCAGCTCCGGGAGCGCGAACACCGGGGAGCTGTTTTTT. It is translated as CASSSGSANTGELFF.

Only a few counts were recorded for this clonotype. The V gene is TRBV7-8, the J gene TRBJ2-7, with D possibly matching TRBD2 (5 bases). The CDR3 totals 16 residues. The germline CDR1 and CDR2 sequences are SGHVS and FQNEAQ. V was trimmed by 5 bases and J by 2 bases, leaving 19 bases between them. DNA for the CDR3: TGTGCCAGCAGCCCTCGCGTGGTAAGCGGTACCTACGAGCAGTACTTC. Residues: CASSPRVVSGTYEQYF.

The chain is built from TRBV6-5 and TRBJ2-1; no clear D gene. Germline CDR1 and CDR2: MNHEY and SVGAGI. This CDR3 spans 14 amino acids. Trimming removed 0 bases from V and 8 bases from J, with 11 bases in between. The CDR3 nucleotides read TGTGCCAGCAGTTACTCGGAATCTTTCTATGAGCAGTTCTTC. Translating it yields CASSYSESFYEQFF.

With respect to this clonotype: The junction departs from germline at one end; a sequencing error may be responsible. The V gene is TRBV18, the J gene TRBJ2-2; the match to TRBD1 covers 8 bases. This CDR3 has 15 residues. The V gene's germline CDR1 is KGHSH and CDR2 LQKENI. CDR3 nucleotides: TGTGCCAGCTCACCACGGACAGGGAACGCCGGGGAGCTGTTTTTT. This gives the protein CASSPRTGNAGELFF.

This clonotype was observed at least ten times. The chain recombines TRBV7-2 with TRBJ2-1; a possible D gene is TRBD2 (7 bases). V lost 1 base to trimming and J lost 5 bases, with 9 bases between them. The CDR3 extends over 14 amino acids. In germline, CDR1 is SGHTA, CDR2 FQGNSA. As DNA, the CDR3 is TGTGCCAGCAGCTTAGTCGGGGGGCACAATGAGCAGTTCTTC. Translated: CASSLVGGHNEQFF.

The V and J genes are TRBV20-1 and TRBJ1-1; D might be TRBD1 (5 bases). Trimming left V 6 bases short and J 4 bases short, with 15 bases between. Germline CDR1 reads DFQATT; CDR2 reads SNEGSKA (reference sequence). The CDR3 length is 13 residues. CDR3 amino acids: CSAVDNPSTEAFF. DNA of the CDR3: TGCAGTGCCGTGGACAATCCTAGCACTGAAGCTTTCTTT.

This clonotype was observed many times. V usage is TRBV20-1 and J usage is TRBJ1-3; D remains unclear. The germline V and J ends were trimmed by 3 bases and 2 bases, with 11 bases remaining between them. Germline V lookup: CDR1 DFQATT, CDR2 SNEGSKA (reference sequence). The CDR3 runs to 14 residues. CDR3 nucleotides: TGCAGTGCTAGCAGAGAAGCTGCTGGAAACACCATATATTTT. It specifies CSASREAAGNTIYF.

This clonotype was observed at least ten times. The chain links TRBV11-2 to TRBJ2-7, with 9 bases aligning to TRBD1. This CDR3 has 16 residues. V shed 4 bases and J 1 base; nucleotides not matched to a gene: 8. Germline CDR1 SGHAT, CDR2 FQNNGV. CDR3 coding DNA: TGTGCCAGCAGCTATCGTAGGGGACAGGGATCCTACGAGCAGTACTTC. This encodes CASSYRRGQGSYEQYF.

The rearrangement joins TRBV5-5 to TRBJ2-5, with 12 positions matching TRBD2. CDR3 length equals 16 residues. CDR1 SGHKS and CDR2 YYEKEE come from the germline V gene (reference sequence). V lost 1 base, J lost 3 bases, and 4 bases stayed unmatched. CDR3 residues: CASSLLPSGGEETQYF. The CDR3 DNA is TGTGCCAGCAGCTTGCTTCCTAGCGGGGGGGAAGAGACCCAGTACTTC.

This clonotype was picked up many times. The V gene is TRBV7-9, the J gene TRBJ1-4; 8 bases are a match to TRBD1. The ends lost 4 bases at V and 6 bases at J; junction bases unmatched: 7. Germline loops: CDR1 SEHNR, CDR2 FQNEAQ (reference sequence). The CDR3 covers 15 residues. This chain's CDR3 is CASSSRTGRHEKLFF. Written as DNA, the CDR3 is TGTGCCAGCAGCTCAAGGACAGGGCGGCATGAAAAACTGTTTTTT.

The rearrangement links TRBV7-6 to TRBJ1-1, with a weak D call TRBD1 (5 bases). The germline V and J ends were trimmed by 4 bases and 7 bases, with 13 bases remaining between them. The CDR3 contains 13 residues. Germline CDR1 SGHVS, CDR2 FNYEAQ. DNA of the CDR3: TGTGCCAGCAGCTCCAGCGAGGGGATTGAAGCTTTCTTT. This encodes CASSSSEGIEAFF.

V and J are TRBV7-8 and TRBJ1-5; D may be TRBD1 (5 bases). This CDR3 region has 13 residues. V dropped 5 bases and J dropped 3 bases, with 8 bases sitting between them. Germline values: CDR1 SGHVS, CDR2 FQNEAQ. The CDR3 reads CASSRDLNQPQHF. The DNA of the CDR3 is TGTGCCAGCAGCAGGGACCTCAATCAGCCCCAGCATTTT.

The chain is built from TRBV5-1 and TRBJ1-2; D may be TRBD1 (6 bases). V was trimmed by 4 bases and J by 4 bases, leaving 14 bases between them. The CDR3 sequence is 14 residues long. From germline, CDR1 is SGHRS and CDR2 YFSETQ. CDR3 sequence reads: CASSPVGGAYGYTF. As DNA, the CDR3 is TGCGCCAGCAGCCCCGTGGGGGGCGCCTATGGCTACACCTTC.

This chain joins TRBV3-1 and TRBJ2-7, with a weak D call TRBD1 (6 bases). The CDR3 runs to 13 residues. Between the trimmed V and J ends, which lost 2 bases and 2 bases, there was a span of 7 bases. Germline lookup yields CDR1 LGHDT and CDR2 YNNKEL (reference sequence). CDR3 in amino acids: CASSQKGAYEQYF. Here the CDR3 DNA reads TGTGCCAGCAGCCAAAAGGGGGCCTACGAGCAGTACTTC.